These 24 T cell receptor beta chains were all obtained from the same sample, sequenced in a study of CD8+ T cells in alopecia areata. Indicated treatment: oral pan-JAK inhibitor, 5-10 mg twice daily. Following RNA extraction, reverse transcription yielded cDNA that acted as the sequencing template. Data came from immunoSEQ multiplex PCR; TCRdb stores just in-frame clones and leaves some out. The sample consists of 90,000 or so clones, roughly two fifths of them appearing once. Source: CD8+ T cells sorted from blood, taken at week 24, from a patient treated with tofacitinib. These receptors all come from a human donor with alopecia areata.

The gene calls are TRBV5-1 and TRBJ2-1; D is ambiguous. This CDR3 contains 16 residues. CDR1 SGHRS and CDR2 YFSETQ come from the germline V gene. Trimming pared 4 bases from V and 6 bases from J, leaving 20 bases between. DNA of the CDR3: TGCGCCAGCAGCCACGCACGGTTACCCCCTGGCAATGAGCAGTTCTTC. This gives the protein CASSHARLPPGNEQFF.

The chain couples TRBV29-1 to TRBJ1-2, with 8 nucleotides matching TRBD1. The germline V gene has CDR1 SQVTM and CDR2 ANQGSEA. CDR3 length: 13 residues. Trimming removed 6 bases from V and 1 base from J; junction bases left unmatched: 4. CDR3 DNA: TGCAGCGTCCAGGGGGCATTTAACTATGGCTACACCTTC. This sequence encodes CSVQGAFNYGYTF.

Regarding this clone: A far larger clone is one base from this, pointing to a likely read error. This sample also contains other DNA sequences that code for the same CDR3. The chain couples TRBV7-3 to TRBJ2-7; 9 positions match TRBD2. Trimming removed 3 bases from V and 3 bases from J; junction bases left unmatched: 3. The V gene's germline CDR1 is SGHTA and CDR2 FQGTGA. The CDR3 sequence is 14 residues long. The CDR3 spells CASSLTSGNYEQYF. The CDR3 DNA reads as TGTGCCAGCAGCTTGACTAGCGGTAACTACGAGCAGTACTTC. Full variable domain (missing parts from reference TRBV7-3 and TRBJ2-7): GAGVSQTPSNKVTEKGKYVELRCDPISGHTALYWYRQSLGQGPEFLIYFQGTGAADDSGLPNDRFFAVRPEGSVSTLKIQRTERGDSAVYLCASSLTSGNYEQYFGPGTRLTVT.

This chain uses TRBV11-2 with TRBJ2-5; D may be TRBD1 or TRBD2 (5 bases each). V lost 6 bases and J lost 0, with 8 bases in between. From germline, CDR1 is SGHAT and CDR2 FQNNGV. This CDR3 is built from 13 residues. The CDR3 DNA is TGTGCCAGCAGGTGGGGGTACCAAGAGACCCAGTACTTC. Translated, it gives CASRWGYQETQYF.

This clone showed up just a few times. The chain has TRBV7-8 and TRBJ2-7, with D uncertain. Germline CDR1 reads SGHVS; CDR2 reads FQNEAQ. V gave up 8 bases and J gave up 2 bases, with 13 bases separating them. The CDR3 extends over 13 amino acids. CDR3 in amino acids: CASDGPPTYEQYF. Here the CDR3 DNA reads TGTGCCAGCGACGGCCCCCCTACCTACGAGCAGTACTTC.

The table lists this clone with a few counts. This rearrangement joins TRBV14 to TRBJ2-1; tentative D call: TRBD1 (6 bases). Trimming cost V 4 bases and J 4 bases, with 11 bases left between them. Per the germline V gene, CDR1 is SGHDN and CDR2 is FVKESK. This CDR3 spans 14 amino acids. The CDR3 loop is CASSLKGQYNEQFF. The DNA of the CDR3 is TGTGCCAGCAGCCTCAAAGGACAGTACAATGAGCAGTTCTTC. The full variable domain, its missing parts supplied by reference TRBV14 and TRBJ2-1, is EAGVTQFPSHSVIEKGQTVTLRCDPISGHDNLYWYRRVMGKEIKFLLHFVKESKQDESGMPNNRFLAERTGGTYSTLKVQPAELEDSGVYFCASSLKGQYNEQFFGPGTRLTVL.

The CDR3 coding sequence is TGTGCCAGCAGCGGCAGGGGACGGACTGAAGCTTTCTTT. Its protein is CASSGRGRTEAFF. The chain recombines TRBV9 with TRBJ1-1; D is perhaps TRBD1 (6 bases). Germline V gene lookup returns CDR1 SGDLS and CDR2 YYNGEE. CDR3 length equals 13 residues. V was cut by 3 bases and J by 5 bases, with 11 bases left in between.

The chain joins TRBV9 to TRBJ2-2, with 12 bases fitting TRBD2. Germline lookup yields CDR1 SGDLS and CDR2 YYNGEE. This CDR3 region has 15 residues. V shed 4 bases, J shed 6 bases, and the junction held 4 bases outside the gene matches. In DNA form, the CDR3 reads TGTGCCAGCAGCCGACTAGCGGGAGTCCCCGGGGAGCTGTTTTTT. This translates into CASSRLAGVPGELFF.

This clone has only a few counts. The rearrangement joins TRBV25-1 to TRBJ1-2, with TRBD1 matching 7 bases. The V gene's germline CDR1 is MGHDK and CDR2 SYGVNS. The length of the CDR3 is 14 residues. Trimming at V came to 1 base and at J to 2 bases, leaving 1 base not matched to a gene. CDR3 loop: CASSEWGQNYGYTF. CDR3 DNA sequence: TGTGCCAGCAGTGAATGGGGACAGAACTATGGCTACACCTTC.

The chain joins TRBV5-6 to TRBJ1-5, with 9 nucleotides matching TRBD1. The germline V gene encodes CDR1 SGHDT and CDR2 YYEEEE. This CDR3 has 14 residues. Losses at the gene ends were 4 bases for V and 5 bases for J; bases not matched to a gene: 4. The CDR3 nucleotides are TGTGCCAGCAGCCTACAGGGGGCCCATCAGCCCCAGCATTTT. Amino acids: CASSLQGAHQPQHF.

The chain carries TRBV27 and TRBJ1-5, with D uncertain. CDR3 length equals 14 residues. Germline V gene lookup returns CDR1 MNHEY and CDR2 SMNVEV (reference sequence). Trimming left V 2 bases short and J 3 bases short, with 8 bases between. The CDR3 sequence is CASSLVGFNQPQHF. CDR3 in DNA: TGTGCCAGCAGTTTAGTAGGCTTCAATCAGCCCCAGCATTTT.

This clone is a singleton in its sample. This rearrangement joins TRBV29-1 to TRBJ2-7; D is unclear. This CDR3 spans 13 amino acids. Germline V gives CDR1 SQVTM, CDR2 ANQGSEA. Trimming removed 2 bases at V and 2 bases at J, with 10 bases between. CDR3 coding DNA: TGCAGCGTTGAAATCGACATACCCTACGAGCAGTACTTC. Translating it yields CSVEIDIPYEQYF.

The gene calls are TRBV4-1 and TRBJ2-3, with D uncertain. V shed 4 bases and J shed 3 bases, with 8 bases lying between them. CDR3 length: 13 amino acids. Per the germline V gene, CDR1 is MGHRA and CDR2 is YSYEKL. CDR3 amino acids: CASSLIYTDTQYF. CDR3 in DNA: TGCGCCAGCAGCCTTATCTATACAGATACGCAGTATTTT.

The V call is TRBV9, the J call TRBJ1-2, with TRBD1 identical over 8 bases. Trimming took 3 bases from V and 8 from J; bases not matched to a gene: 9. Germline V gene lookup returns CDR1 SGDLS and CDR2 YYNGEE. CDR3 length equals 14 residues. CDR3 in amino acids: CASSEQGELGGYTF. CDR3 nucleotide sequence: TGTGCCAGCAGCGAACAGGGGGAACTAGGGGGCTACACCTTC.

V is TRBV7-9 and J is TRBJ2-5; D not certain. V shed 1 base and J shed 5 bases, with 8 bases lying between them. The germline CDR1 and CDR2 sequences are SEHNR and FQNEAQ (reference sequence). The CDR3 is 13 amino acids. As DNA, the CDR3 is TGTGCCAGCAGCTTAGATGAGACGGAGACCCAGTACTTC. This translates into CASSLDETETQYF.

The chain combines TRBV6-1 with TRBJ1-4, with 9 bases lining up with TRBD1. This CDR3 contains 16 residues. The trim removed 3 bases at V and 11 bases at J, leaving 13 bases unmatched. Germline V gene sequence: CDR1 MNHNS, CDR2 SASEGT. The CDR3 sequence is CASSDYAWDRASKLFF. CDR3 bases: TGTGCCAGCAGTGACTATGCGTGGGACAGGGCTTCCAAACTGTTTTTT.

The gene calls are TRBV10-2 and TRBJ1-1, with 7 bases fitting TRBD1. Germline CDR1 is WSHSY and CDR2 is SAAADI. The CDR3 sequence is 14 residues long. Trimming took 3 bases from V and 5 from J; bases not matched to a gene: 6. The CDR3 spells CASSEHRGGTEAFF. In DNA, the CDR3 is TGCGCCAGCAGTGAACACAGGGGCGGGACTGAAGCTTTCTTT.

The CDR3 loop reads CASSAPVPTLSGANVLTF. The CDR3 DNA sequence: TGTGCCAGCAGTGCCCCCGTCCCAACCCTCTCTGGGGCCAACGTCCTGACTTTC. The gene calls are TRBV25-1 and TRBJ2-6; D remains ambiguous. The V gene's germline CDR1 is MGHDK and CDR2 SYGVNS. V was cut by 4 bases and J by 0 bases, with 16 bases left in between. The CDR3 totals 18 residues.

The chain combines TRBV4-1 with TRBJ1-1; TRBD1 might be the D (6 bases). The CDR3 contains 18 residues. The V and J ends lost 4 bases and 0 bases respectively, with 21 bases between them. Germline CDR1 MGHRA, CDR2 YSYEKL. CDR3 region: CASSPPVTGKLMNTEAFF. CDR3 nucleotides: TGCGCCAGCAGCCCCCCAGTTACAGGGAAGTTAATGAACACTGAAGCTTTCTTT.

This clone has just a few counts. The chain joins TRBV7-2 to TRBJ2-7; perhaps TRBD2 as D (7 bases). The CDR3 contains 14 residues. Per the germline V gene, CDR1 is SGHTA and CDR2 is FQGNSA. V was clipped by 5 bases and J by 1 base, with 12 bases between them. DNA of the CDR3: TGTGCCAGCAGCCCGGGGGGCGGGTCCTACGAGCAGTACTTC. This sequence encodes CASSPGGGSYEQYF.

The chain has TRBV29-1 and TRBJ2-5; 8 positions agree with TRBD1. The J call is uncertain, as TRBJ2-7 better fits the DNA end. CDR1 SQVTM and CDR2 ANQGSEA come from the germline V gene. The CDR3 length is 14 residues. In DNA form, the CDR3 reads TGCAGCGTTGAAACCTCGTCAGGGGGCGGCGAGCAGTACTTC. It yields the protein CSVETSSGGGEQYF.

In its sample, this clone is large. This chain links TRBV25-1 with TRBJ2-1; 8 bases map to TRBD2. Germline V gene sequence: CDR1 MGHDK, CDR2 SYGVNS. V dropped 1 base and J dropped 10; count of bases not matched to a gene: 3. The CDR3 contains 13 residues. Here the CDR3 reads CASSEFKRGEQFF. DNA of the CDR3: TGTGCCAGCAGTGAATTTAAGCGGGGGGAGCAGTTCTTC.

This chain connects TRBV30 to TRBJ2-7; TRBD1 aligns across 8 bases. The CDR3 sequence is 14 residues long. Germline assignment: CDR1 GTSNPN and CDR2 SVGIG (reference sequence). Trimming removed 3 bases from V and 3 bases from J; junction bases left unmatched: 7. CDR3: CAWSAGTGSYEQYF. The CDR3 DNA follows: TGTGCCTGGAGCGCCGGGACAGGAAGCTACGAGCAGTACTTC.

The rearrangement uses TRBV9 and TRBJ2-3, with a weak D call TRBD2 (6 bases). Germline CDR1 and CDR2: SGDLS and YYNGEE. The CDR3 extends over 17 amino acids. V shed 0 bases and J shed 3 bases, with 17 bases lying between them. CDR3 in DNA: TGTGCCAGCAGCGTAGTGGACGGGAGTGTGCTGACAGATACGCAGTATTTT. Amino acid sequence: CASSVVDGSVLTDTQYF.